The rows below give T cell receptor beta chains drawn from one sample of a study of response to subunit inactivated influenza vaccine. TCRdb ran MiXCR on the RT-PCR reads and lists one entry per CDR3 protein. The data contain 650,000 to 800,000 distinct CDR3 sequences, approximately 13% of them seen just once; the ten biggest clones take up 6.5% to 8.5%. The source was PBMCs from blood, collected approximately 15 days before vaccination. Source of these receptors: a man aged 50-60 years who received an inactivated influenza vaccine. CDR3s include the opening cysteine and the closing phenylalanine or tryptophan. A D gene is named only where the DNA matches it firmly. Clone size, where shown, is once, few, many, or a class for clones that have expanded.

DNA	CDR3	V	J	D	size
TGTGCCAGCAGCTTAGGTCTGGGACAGAGAACAGATACGCAGTATTTT	CASSLGLGQRTDTQYF	TRBV7-2	TRBJ2-3	TRBD1	-
TGTGCCAGCAGTCCCCCCAGGGGGCCTTACAATGAGCAGTTCTTC	CASSPPRGPYNEQFF	TRBV2	TRBJ2-1	TRBD1	few
TGTGCCATCGGGGCGGGACAGTCGTCACCCCTCCACTTT	CAIGAGQSSPLHF	TRBV10-3	TRBJ1-6	TRBD1	few
TGTGCCAGCAGTTTAGACCACCTCGAGCAGTACTTC	CASSLDHLEQYF	TRBV12-3/TRBV12-4	TRBJ2-7	-	few
TGTGCCAGCAGCCCAAGGGCGGGGGCGAGCACCGGGGAGCTGTTTTTT	CASSPRAGASTGELFF	TRBV7-7	TRBJ2-2	-	few
TGTGCCAGCAGTGATAGGGGGTTGAACACCGGGGAGCTGTTTTTT	CASSDRGLNTGELFF	TRBV6-1	TRBJ2-2	-	-
TGTGCCACGGGAGGGTCAATAGGGTCTGGGGCCAACGTCCTGACTTTC	CATGGSIGSGANVLTF	TRBV10-3	TRBJ2-6	TRBD2	-
TGCAGTGCTAGCCCAGGCTATGAGCAGTTCTTC	CSASPGYEQFF	TRBV20-1	TRBJ2-1	-	few
TGTGCCAGCAGGTTAGCGGTGGGCGTGGATACGCAGTATTTT	CASRLAVGVDTQYF	TRBV28	TRBJ2-3	-	many
TGCAGCGTTGCCCAGCACAGCGCGGTGGGCAATGAGCAGTTCTTC	CSVAQHSAVGNEQFF	TRBV29-1	TRBJ2-1	-	few
TGCGCCAGCAGTTCTCGCGTCTCGAACACCGGGGAGCTGTTTTTT	CASSSRVSNTGELFF	TRBV4-3	TRBJ2-2	-	-
TGTGCCATCAAGACAGGGCCAATTGGTGGCTACACCTTC	CAIKTGPIGGYTF	TRBV28	TRBJ1-2	TRBD1	few
TGTGCCAGCAGTTACTCGGTGACAGGCTCCTACAATGAGCAGTTCTTC	CASSYSVTGSYNEQFF	TRBV6-5	TRBJ2-1	-	-